This entry concerns a single TCR beta chain. Its antigen is still unknown. Reverse transcribing all isolated RNA meant expressed TCRB transcripts were sequenced. Approximately 3.6 million reads, on average, came from each naive, central memory and regulatory T cell sample. TCRdb keeps only in-frame clones here, not all; method: immunoSEQ multiplex PCR. The data show 900,000 or so clones, about 17% seen once. Unmatched junction bases numbered 6, after V lost 5 bases and J lost 2 bases. Germline CDR1 and CDR2: SGHDT and YYEEEE. This CDR3 region has 16 residues. This record comes from a study of beta chain features in type 1 diabetes. At the level of the study: Examination covered around 110 million sorted cells spanning all samples.

Study results and limitations: Whether HLA type affects TCRB rearrangement stayed undetermined in the present work.

A CD45RO/CCR7/CD25/CD127/CD95/CD27 panel sorted naive, central memory, regulatory and stem cell-like memory CD4+ cells. The receptor was isolated from a woman under 30 in good health. What was sequenced was naive CD4+ T cells from blood. The rearrangement links TRBV5-6 to TRBJ1-3; 11 bases are a match to TRBD1. The DNA for the CDR3 is TGTGCCAGCAGTCCAGGGACAGGGGGACCTGGAAACACCATATATTTT. Translating gives CASSPGTGGPGNTIYF. The variable domain in full, with the rest retrieved from reference TRBV5-6 and TRBJ1-3, is DAGVTQSPTHLIKTRGQQVTLRCSPKSGHDTVSWYQQALGQGPQFIFQYYEEEERQRGNFPDRFSGHQFPNYSSELNVNALLLGDSALYLCASSPGTGGPGNTIYFGEGSWLTVV.